This TCR beta chain was found in a study of T-cell reconstitution after alpha-beta-depleted transplantation in children (dated by TCRdb to 2016 to 2018). With respect to the entire study: Using TCR repertoire profiling, the study followed T-cell immune reconstitution in a quantitative way in children after TCRalphabeta/CD19-depleted allogeneic hematopoietic cell transplantation.

Here is what the overall study found, with its caveats: The apparently early recovery of alphabetaT-cell counts about two months after transplant reportedly depended on only several hundred rapidly expanded clones that came from non-depleted graft cells. The frequencies of hyperexpanded clones fell over the following months, and after one year, T-cell counts and TCRbeta diversity were mostly attributed to newly produced T cells. In some patients, the high TCRbeta diversity seen at day 60 was put down to recipient T cells and intrathymic progenitors that had survived conditioning.

This clonotype was seen at least ten times. Its recognized antigen is unknown. Qualities for individual bases were not recorded, and no much larger clone is one base off. V is cut by 5 bases and J by 0 bases, and the space between the germline ends is 16 bases. The CDR3, from cysteine to phenylalanine, totals 17 residues. Only the CDR3 portion is preserved as DNA: 51 bases, with reading frame beginning at the first base. The germline V gene (reference sequence) gives CDR1 as MNHEY and CDR2 as SMNVEV. The method behind the library was PCR. TCRdb lists the instrument as Illumina HiSeq 2500. TCR library preparation used molecular barcoding, with unique molecular identifiers applied to normalize quantification of the TCRbeta repertoire. TCRdb reprocessed the public reads (quality trimming at Q25 with fastp, clone calling with MiXCR) and kept in-frame beta chains. Entries that share a CDR3 protein sequence are merged under the most common genes and DNA. This sample gives over 400,000 distinct CDR3 sequences in total; 43% of them show up just once. Together, the top ten hold around 29% of the sample.

According to the study, the label for this sample's treatment or condition signals: allogeneic hematopoietic cell transplantation with graft depleted of TCRalphabeta T cells and CD19 B cells. TCRalphabeta/CD19-depleted allogeneic hematopoietic cell grafts were given to the transplant recipients, all of whom were children. This sequence originates from a girl aged 2-10 years with aplastic anemia, due to receive a stem cell transplant. The source was PBMCs, collected before TCRalphabeta/CD19-depleted stem cell transplant. The sequence joins TRBV27 to TRBJ2-2; tentative D gene TRBD1, with 6 bases matching. The CDR3 is CASSPTGFNANTGELFF. The DNA sequence is given as TGTGCCAGCAGTCCTACAGGGTTTAACGCGAACACCGGGGAGCTGTTTTTT.